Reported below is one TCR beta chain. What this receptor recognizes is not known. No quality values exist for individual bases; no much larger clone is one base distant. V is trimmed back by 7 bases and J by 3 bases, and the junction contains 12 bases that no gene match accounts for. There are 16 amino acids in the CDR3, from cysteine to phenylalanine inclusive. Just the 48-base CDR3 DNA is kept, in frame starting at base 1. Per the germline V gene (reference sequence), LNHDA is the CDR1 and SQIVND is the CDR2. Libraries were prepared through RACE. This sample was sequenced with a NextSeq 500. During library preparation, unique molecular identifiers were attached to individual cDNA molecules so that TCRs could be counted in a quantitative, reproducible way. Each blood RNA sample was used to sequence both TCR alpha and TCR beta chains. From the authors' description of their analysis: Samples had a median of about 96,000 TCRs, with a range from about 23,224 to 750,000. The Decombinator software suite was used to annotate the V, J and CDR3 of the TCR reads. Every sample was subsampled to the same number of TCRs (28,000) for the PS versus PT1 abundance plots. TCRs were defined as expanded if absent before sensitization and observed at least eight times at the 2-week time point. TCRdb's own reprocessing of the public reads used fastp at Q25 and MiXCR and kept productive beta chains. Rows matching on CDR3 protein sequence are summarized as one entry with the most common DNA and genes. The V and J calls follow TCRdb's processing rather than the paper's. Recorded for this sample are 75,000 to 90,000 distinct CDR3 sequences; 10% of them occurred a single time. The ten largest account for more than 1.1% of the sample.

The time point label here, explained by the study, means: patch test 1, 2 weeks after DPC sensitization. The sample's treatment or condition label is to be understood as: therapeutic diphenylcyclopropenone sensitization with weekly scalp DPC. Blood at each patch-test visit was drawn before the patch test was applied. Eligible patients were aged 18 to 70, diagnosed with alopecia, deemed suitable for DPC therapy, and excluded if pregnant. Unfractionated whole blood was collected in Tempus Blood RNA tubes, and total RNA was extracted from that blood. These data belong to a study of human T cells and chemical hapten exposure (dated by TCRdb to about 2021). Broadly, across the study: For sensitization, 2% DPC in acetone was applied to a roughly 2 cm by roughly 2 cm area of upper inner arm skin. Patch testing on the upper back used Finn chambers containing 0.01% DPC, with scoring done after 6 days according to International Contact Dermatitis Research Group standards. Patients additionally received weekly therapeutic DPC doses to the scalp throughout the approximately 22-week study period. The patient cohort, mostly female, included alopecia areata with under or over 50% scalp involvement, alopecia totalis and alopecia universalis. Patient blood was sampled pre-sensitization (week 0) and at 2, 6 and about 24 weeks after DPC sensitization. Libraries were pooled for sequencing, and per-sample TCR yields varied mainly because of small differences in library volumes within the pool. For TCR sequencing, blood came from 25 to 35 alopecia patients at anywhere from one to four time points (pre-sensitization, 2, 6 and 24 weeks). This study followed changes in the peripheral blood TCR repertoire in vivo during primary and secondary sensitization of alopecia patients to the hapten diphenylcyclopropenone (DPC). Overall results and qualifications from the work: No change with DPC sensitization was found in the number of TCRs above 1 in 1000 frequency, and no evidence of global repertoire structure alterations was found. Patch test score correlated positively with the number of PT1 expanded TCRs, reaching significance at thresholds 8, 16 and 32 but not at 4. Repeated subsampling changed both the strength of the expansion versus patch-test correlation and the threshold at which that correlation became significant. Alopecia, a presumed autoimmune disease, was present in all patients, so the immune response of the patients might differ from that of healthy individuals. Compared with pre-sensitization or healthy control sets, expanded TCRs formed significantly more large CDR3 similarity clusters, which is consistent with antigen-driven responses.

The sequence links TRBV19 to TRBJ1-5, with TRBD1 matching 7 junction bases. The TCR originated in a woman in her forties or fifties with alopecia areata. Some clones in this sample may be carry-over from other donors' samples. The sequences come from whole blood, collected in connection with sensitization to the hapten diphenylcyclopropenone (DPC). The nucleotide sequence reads TGTGCCAGTACCTCCCGGGTGGGACAGTCCAATCAGCCCCAGCATTTT. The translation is CASTSRVGQSNQPQHF.